These 6 T cell receptor beta chains share one sample of origin, sequenced in a study of control samples from healthy donors and cancer patients. Repertoires were generated with immunoSEQ multiplex PCR, while TCRdb's copy carries only in-frame clones and drops some. The profile covers 70,000 to 80,000 clones, with approximately 84% appearing a single time and about 15% taken by the ten largest. Sequenced: blood. The source is a man aged 50-60 years in good health.

This chain uses TRBV6-2 or TRBV6-3 with TRBJ2-3; D is unresolved. The germline V and J ends were trimmed by 5 bases and 10 bases, with 10 bases remaining between them. The CDR3 is 11 residues long. Looked up from germline, CDR1 is MNHEY and CDR2 is SVGEGT. The CDR3 loop reads CASSDGPAQYF. Here the CDR3 DNA reads TGTGCCAGCAGTGACGGTCCCGCGCAGTATTTT.

This clone was observed a single time. Mismatch with germline at one junction end may stem from a read error. The chain joins TRBV30 to TRBJ1-2, with 9 bases that match TRBD1. The CDR3 consists of 15 residues. Germline CDR1 is GTSNPN and CDR2 is SVGIG (reference sequence). The CDR3 loop is CAWSALGQGNSGYTF. The CDR3 bases are TGTGCCTGGAGTGCCCTGGGACAGGGTAACTCTGGCTACACCTTC.

This clone was picked up a small number of times. The chain combines TRBV27 with TRBJ1-2; D ambiguous. Trimming took 0 bases from V and 2 from J, leaving 7 bases between them. CDR3 length: 14 residues. The germline V gene has CDR1 MNHEY and CDR2 SMNVEV (reference sequence). CDR3 sequence: CASSLSRENYGYTF. Here the CDR3 DNA reads TGTGCCAGCAGTTTATCGCGGGAAAACTATGGCTACACCTTC.

The rearrangement joins TRBV24-1 to TRBJ2-7, with 10 bases lining up with TRBD1. The J call may be wrong; the DNA end is better matched by TRBJ2-5. The CDR3 is made up of 16 amino acids. Germline CDR1 reads KGHDR; CDR2 reads SFDVKD. The CDR3 region is CATSDSGTGVKETQYF. Here the CDR3 DNA reads TGTGCCACCAGTGATTCTGGGACAGGGGTAAAAGAGACCCAGTACTTC.

V is TRBV9 and J is TRBJ2-7; D tentatively fits TRBD1 or TRBD2 (5 bases each). The germline CDR1 and CDR2 sequences are SGDLS and YYNGEE. The V end was cut by 0 bases, the J end by 0 bases, with 19 bases between. The CDR3 is made up of 18 amino acids. CDR3 region: CASSVGPSRGDSSYEQYF. CDR3 in DNA: TGTGCCAGCAGCGTAGGGCCCTCGAGAGGGGATAGCTCCTACGAGCAGTACTTC. Filled out from reference TRBV9 and TRBJ2-7, the complete variable domain reads DSGVTQTPKHLITATGQRVTLRCSPRSGDLSVYWYQQSLDQGLQFLIQYYNGEERAKGNILERFSAQQFPDLHSELNLSSLELGDSALYFCASSVGPSRGDSSYEQYFGPGTRLTVT.

The rearrangement links TRBV7-8 to TRBJ1-3; no reliable D call. Between the trimmed V and J ends, which lost 1 base and 4 bases, there was a span of 11 bases. CDR3 length equals 15 residues. Germline CDR1 SGHVS, CDR2 FQNEAQ. CDR3: CASSLGTAPGNTIYF. CDR3 sequence (DNA): TGTGCCAGCAGCTTAGGAACAGCCCCCGGAAACACCATATATTTT.